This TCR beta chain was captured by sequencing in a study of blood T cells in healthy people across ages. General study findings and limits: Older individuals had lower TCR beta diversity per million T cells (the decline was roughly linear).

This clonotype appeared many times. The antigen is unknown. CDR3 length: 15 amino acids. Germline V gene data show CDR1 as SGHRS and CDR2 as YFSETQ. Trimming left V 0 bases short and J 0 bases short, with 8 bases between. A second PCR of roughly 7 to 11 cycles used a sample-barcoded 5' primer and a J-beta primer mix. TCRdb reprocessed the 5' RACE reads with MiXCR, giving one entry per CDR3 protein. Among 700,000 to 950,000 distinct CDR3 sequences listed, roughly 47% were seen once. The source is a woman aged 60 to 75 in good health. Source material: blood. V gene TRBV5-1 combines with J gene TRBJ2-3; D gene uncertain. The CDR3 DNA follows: TGCGCCAGCAGCTTGGACGGTTCTAGCACAGATACGCAGTATTTT. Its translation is CASSLDGSSTDTQYF. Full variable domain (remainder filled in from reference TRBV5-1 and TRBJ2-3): KAGVTQTPRYLIKTRGQQVTLSCSPISGHRSVSWYQQTPGQGLQFLFEYFSETQRNKGNFPGRFSGRQFSNSRSEMNVSTLELGDSALYLCASSLDGSSTDTQYFGPGTRLTVL.